This TCR beta chain was documented in a study of CD8 T cells in Susac syndrome. Roughly 0.5 to 1 ug RNA was reverse transcribed with random hexamers. TCRdb processed the immunoSEQ multiplex PCR reads anew with MiXCR; each CDR3 protein has one entry. The sample includes under 90,000 distinct CDR3 sequences, approximately 95% of them seen just once. V lost 4 bases and J 4 bases, leaving 12 bases between the germline ends. CDR1 SNHLY and CDR2 FYNNEI come from the germline V gene. The CDR3 sequence is 14 residues long. Negative magnetic isolation gave CD8+ and CD4+ cells; FACS enriched CD8+ TEMRA. This TCR was sampled from a human donor with Susac syndrome. The sequenced material came from CD8+ T cells from PBMCs. The chain carries TRBV2 and TRBJ2-3; unclear D gene. CDR3 protein: CASSVGPSADTQYF. CDR3 nucleotide sequence: TGTGCCAGCAGTGTGGGCCCGTCCGCAGATACGCAGTATTTT.